Listed below are T cell receptor beta chains from one sample, sequenced in a study of blood T cell repertoires in COVID-19. Libraries were prepared by immunoSEQ multiplex PCR; TCRdb keeps only in-frame clonotypes and omits some of them. This sample has about 62,000 clones, with over 75% found just once. Material: peripheral blood. The receptors were gathered from a man aged 60 to 75 with acute or convalescent COVID-19. CDR3s include the opening cysteine and the closing phenylalanine or tryptophan. Fields, in order: clone size, D gene, J gene, V gene, CDR3 DNA, CDR3 protein. A D gene is named only where the DNA matches it firmly. Not all rows give a size; the values are once, few, many and, for expanded clones, a class.

clone size: -; D gene: TRBD1; J gene: TRBJ1-2; V gene: TRBV6-5; CDR3 DNA: TGTGCCAGCAGTCCTTCGGACAGGGTAGGAAGAGGCTACACCTTC; CDR3 protein: CASSPSDRVGRGYTF
clone size: -; D gene: -; J gene: TRBJ2-3; V gene: TRBV5-4; CDR3 DNA: TGTGCCAGCACCGAACAGGGTGGGCGCAGAGCAGATACGCAGTATTTT; CDR3 protein: CASTEQGGRRADTQYF
clone size: few; D gene: TRBD2; J gene: TRBJ2-3; V gene: TRBV10-3; CDR3 DNA: TGTGCCATCAGTGTAGCTAGCGGGAGGACAGATACGCAGTATTTT; CDR3 protein: CAISVASGRTDTQYF
clone size: few; D gene: -; J gene: TRBJ2-2; V gene: TRBV28; CDR3 DNA: TGTGCCAGCAGTTTATCTTGGAACACCGGGGAGCTGTTTTTT; CDR3 protein: CASSLSWNTGELFF
clone size: -; D gene: -; J gene: TRBJ2-7; V gene: TRBV4-1; CDR3 DNA: TGCGCCAGCAGCCAAGAGCGGTCCTACGAGCAGTACTTC; CDR3 protein: CASSQERSYEQYF
clone size: once; D gene: TRBD2; J gene: TRBJ2-2; V gene: TRBV28; CDR3 DNA: TGTGCCAGCAGACCCGGACTAGCGGGAGGGACTTTGAAGGCCGGGGAGCTGTTTTTT; CDR3 protein: CASRPGLAGGTLKAGELFF
clone size: -; D gene: -; J gene: TRBJ2-7; V gene: TRBV28; CDR3 DNA: TGTGCCAGCAGTTTTTCTCTAACCTACGAGCAGTACTTC; CDR3 protein: CASSFSLTYEQYF
clone size: -; D gene: TRBD2; J gene: TRBJ2-7; V gene: TRBV5-4; CDR3 DNA: TGTGCCAGCAGCGGCGGGACTAGCGTATCCTACGAGCAGTACTTC; CDR3 protein: CASSGGTSVSYEQYF
clone size: -; D gene: -; J gene: TRBJ2-5; V gene: TRBV7-8; CDR3 DNA: TGTGCCAGCAGCTTAGATCGGGAGACCCAGTACTTC; CDR3 protein: CASSLDRETQYF
clone size: -; D gene: -; J gene: TRBJ2-1; V gene: TRBV7-9; CDR3 DNA: TGTGCCAGCAGCCCCAAGGGAATAGGAGGCGAGCAGTTCTTC; CDR3 protein: CASSPKGIGGEQFF
clone size: -; D gene: -; J gene: TRBJ1-3; V gene: TRBV28; CDR3 DNA: TGTGCCAGCAGTTTCCTAGTTAGTCCTTCTGGAAACACCATATATTTT; CDR3 protein: CASSFLVSPSGNTIYF
clone size: few; D gene: -; J gene: TRBJ1-1; V gene: TRBV27; CDR3 DNA: TGTGCCAGCAGTTTCAACAGGCACACTGAAGCTTTCTTT; CDR3 protein: CASSFNRHTEAFF
clone size: once; D gene: -; J gene: TRBJ1-1; V gene: TRBV10-3; CDR3 DNA: TGTGCCAGTAGTCTCAGGGGTGATGGGACTGAAGCTTTCTTT; CDR3 protein: CASSLRGDGTEAFF
clone size: -; D gene: -; J gene: TRBJ1-4; V gene: TRBV15; CDR3 DNA: TGTGCCACCAGCGCTGGGGACACCCGTAATGAAAAACTGTTTTTT; CDR3 protein: CATSAGDTRNEKLFF
clone size: -; D gene: -; J gene: TRBJ2-3; V gene: TRBV6-6; CDR3 DNA: TGTGCCAGCAGTGCCGGGGTCTTCTTGGACACAGATACGCAGTATTTT; CDR3 protein: CASSAGVFLDTDTQYF
clone size: -; D gene: TRBD1; J gene: TRBJ2-4; V gene: TRBV2; CDR3 DNA: TGTGCCAGCTTACCGGGACAGGGAATTTTAGCCAAAAACATTCAGTACTTC; CDR3 protein: CASLPGQGILAKNIQYF
clone size: -; D gene: -; J gene: TRBJ2-1; V gene: TRBV4-1; CDR3 DNA: TGCGCCAGCAGCCAAGTTGAACCGAGCGATGAGCAGTTCTTC; CDR3 protein: CASSQVEPSDEQFF
clone size: few; D gene: -; J gene: TRBJ1-1; V gene: TRBV28; CDR3 DNA: TGTGCCAGCAGCAATACAGGGCCGAACACTGAAGCTTTCTTT; CDR3 protein: CASSNTGPNTEAFF
clone size: -; D gene: -; J gene: TRBJ2-3; V gene: TRBV9; CDR3 DNA: TGTGCCAGCAGCGTAGACCCCCCCGGAGGATTCAAAGATACGCAGTATTTT; CDR3 protein: CASSVDPPGGFKDTQYF
clone size: few; D gene: -; J gene: TRBJ1-3; V gene: TRBV5-6; CDR3 DNA: TGTGCCAGCAGCTTGGTGGCAGGGAAGGGGAACACCATATATTTT; CDR3 protein: CASSLVAGKGNTIYF
clone size: -; D gene: TRBD2; J gene: TRBJ2-7; V gene: TRBV11-2; CDR3 DNA: TGTGCCAGCAGCTTAGATTTCCGACTAGCGGGTCCGTACGAGCAGTACTTC; CDR3 protein: CASSLDFRLAGPYEQYF
clone size: -; D gene: TRBD1; J gene: TRBJ1-1; V gene: TRBV2; CDR3 DNA: TGTGCCAGCACCCGGGACAGGGGATCCACTGAAGCTTTCTTT; CDR3 protein: CASTRDRGSTEAFF
clone size: -; D gene: -; J gene: TRBJ2-3; V gene: TRBV19; CDR3 DNA: TGTGCCAGTAGTTCCCGGGACTCCCGAAGCACAGATACGCAGTATTTT; CDR3 protein: CASSSRDSRSTDTQYF
clone size: -; D gene: -; J gene: TRBJ1-5; V gene: TRBV10-3; CDR3 DNA: TGTGCCATCAGTGCTGGAGGGGGGGCTCAGCCCCAGCATTTT; CDR3 protein: CAISAGGGAQPQHF
clone size: medium-sized; D gene: -; J gene: TRBJ1-1; V gene: TRBV7-9; CDR3 DNA: TGTGCCAGCAGCTTACCGGCCGGGGAGAACACTGAAGCTTTCTTT; CDR3 protein: CASSLPAGENTEAFF